These 19 T cell receptor beta chains originate from one sample sequenced in a study of cytomegalovirus exposure and HLA in healthy donors. The primer mix had 60 Vbeta and 13 Jbeta primers. Measured with immunoSEQ multiplex PCR; TCRdb has only the in-frame clones, and not every one. The sample comprises 200,000 or so clones, 82% of which are singletons, and about 0.094% rests with the top ten. The sequenced sample was PBMCs. These receptors were taken from a boy aged 2 to 10 in good health and CMV-seronegative.

The chain couples TRBV6-5 to TRBJ1-2; 7 bases agree with TRBD1. The V gene's germline CDR1 is MNHEY and CDR2 SVGAGI. The CDR3 totals 16 residues. Losses at the gene ends were 4 bases for V and 4 bases for J; bases not matched to a gene: 12. The CDR3 DNA reads as TGTGCCAGCAGTTTCCGCCCAGGGACAGAAAGCTATGGCTACACCTTC. This codes for CASSFRPGTESYGYTF.

The chain has TRBV6-5 and TRBJ1-1; D is undetermined. Trimming took 3 bases from V and 1 from J, leaving 6 bases between them. Germline V gene data show CDR1 as MNHEY and CDR2 as SVGAGI. This CDR3 is built from 13 residues. This CDR3 reads CASSYGGNTEAFF. DNA for the CDR3: TGTGCCAGCAGTTATGGAGGGAACACTGAAGCTTTCTTT.

The chain uses TRBV11-3 and TRBJ1-1, with a possible D match to TRBD1 (6 bases). Trimming removed 5 bases from V and 5 bases from J, with 18 bases in between. There are 15 residues in the CDR3. CDR1 is SGHNT, CDR2 YENEEA, per germline. CDR3 residues: CASSPRGQLGTEAFF. Here the CDR3 DNA reads TGTGCCAGCAGCCCCAGGGGACAACTAGGGACTGAAGCTTTCTTT. Supplemented by reference TRBV11-3 and TRBJ1-1, the full variable domain reads EAGVVQSPRYKIIEKKQPVAFWCNPISGHNTLYWYLQNLGQGPELLIRYENEEAVDDSQLPKDRFSAERLKGVDSTLKIQPAELGDSAVYLCASSPRGQLGTEAFFGQGTRLTVV.

This chain uses TRBV30 with TRBJ1-6; D unclear. The CDR3 has 13 amino acids. Trimming shortened V by 2 bases and J by 11 bases, and 13 bases separated the two germline ends. CDR1 is GTSNPN, CDR2 SVGIG, per germline (reference sequence). The chain's CDR3 is CAWSLTLGAPLHF. CDR3 nucleotide sequence: TGTGCCTGGAGTTTGACCCTAGGTGCACCCCTCCACTTT.

The chain carries TRBV4-2 and TRBJ1-1; 7 nucleotides agree with TRBD1. Germline V CDR1 and CDR2: LGHNA, YNFKEQ. The CDR3 runs to 14 residues. The V gene end was trimmed by 6 bases and the J gene end by 5 bases; junction bases not matched to a gene: 9. The CDR3 protein is CASRLTGARTEAFF. The DNA for the CDR3 is TGTGCCAGCAGGCTAACAGGGGCGAGAACTGAAGCTTTCTTT.

The CDR3 nucleotides are TGTGCCAGCGATCATAAGGGGGCGGTAAACTATGGCTACACCTTC. This sequence encodes CASDHKGAVNYGYTF. This chain connects TRBV6-6 to TRBJ1-2; 7 positions match TRBD1. CDR3 length: 15 residues. After removal of 8 bases from V and 2 bases from J, the junction contained 11 bases not matched to a gene. Germline-derived CDR1 and CDR2 are MNHNY and SVGAGI (reference sequence).

The CDR3 protein is CAWSDSLGSQGYTF. CDR3 sequence (DNA): TGTGCCTGGTCCGACAGTTTAGGAAGTCAAGGCTACACCTTC. This sequence joins TRBV30 and TRBJ1-2, with D possibly matching TRBD1 (5 bases). Trimming took off 5 bases at V and 8 bases at J, with 21 bases between the two ends. In germline, CDR1 is GTSNPN, CDR2 SVGIG (reference sequence). The CDR3 length is 14 residues.

The chain employs TRBV4-2 and TRBJ2-7, with TRBD1 matching 11 bases. Trimming removed 1 base from V and 1 base from J; junction bases left unmatched: 6. The CDR3 is made up of 17 amino acids. Germline lookup yields CDR1 LGHNA and CDR2 YNFKEQ. This CDR3 is CASSQAVGTGGSYEQYF. The CDR3 region has the DNA TGTGCCAGCAGCCAAGCCGTTGGGACAGGGGGGTCCTACGAGCAGTACTTC.

J is TRBJ1-2 and V is TRBV6-5; possibly TRBD1 for D (6 bases). This CDR3 spans 13 amino acids. In germline, CDR1 is MNHEY, CDR2 SVGAGI. The germline V and J ends were trimmed by 6 bases and 7 bases, with 15 bases remaining between them. The CDR3 here is CASRKGGLGGYTF. CDR3 DNA: TGTGCCAGCAGAAAGGGGGGGTTAGGTGGCTACACCTTC.

The chain carries TRBV7-3 and TRBJ1-1; D may be TRBD1 (5 bases). The V end was cut by 5 bases, the J end by 2 bases, with 12 bases between. Germline V lookup: CDR1 SGHTA, CDR2 FQGTGA. The CDR3 contains 14 residues. This CDR3 is CASSPGGYNTEAFF. In DNA form, the CDR3 reads TGTGCCAGCAGCCCGGGGGGATACAACACTGAAGCTTTCTTT.

V gene TRBV7-9 combines with J gene TRBJ2-2, with 9 nucleotides matching TRBD1. V gave up 8 bases and J gave up 6 bases; unmatched junction bases: 10. Germline V gene sequence: CDR1 SEHNR, CDR2 FQNEAQ (reference sequence). The CDR3 contains 15 residues. The chain's CDR3 is CASWPGQGSAGELFF. The CDR3 region has the DNA TGTGCCAGCTGGCCGGGACAGGGAAGCGCCGGGGAGCTGTTTTTT.

The chain uses TRBV5-4 and TRBJ2-2; D is unresolved. Germline CDR1 is SGHNT and CDR2 is YYREEE (reference sequence). CDR3 length: 13 residues. Trimming removed 2 bases from V and 7 bases from J, with 9 bases in between. The CDR3 nucleotides read TGTGCCAGCAGCTTCGGAGAGGTCGGGGAGCTGTTTTTT. Translation: CASSFGEVGELFF.

V is TRBV7-9 and J is TRBJ1-5, with 8 bases identical to TRBD1. The V gene end was trimmed by 1 base and the J gene end by 7 bases; junction bases not matched to a gene: 15. There are 18 residues in the CDR3. Germline loops: CDR1 SEHNR, CDR2 FQNEAQ (reference sequence). This CDR3 is CASSLGDRGPGASQPQHF. CDR3 nucleotide sequence: TGTGCCAGCAGCTTAGGAGACAGGGGTCCCGGGGCAAGCCAGCCCCAGCATTTT. Filled out from reference TRBV7-9 and TRBJ1-5, the complete variable domain reads DTGVSQNPRHKITKRGQNVTFRCDPISEHNRLYWYRQTLGQGPEFLTYFQNEAQLEKSRLLSDRFSAERPKGSFSTLEIQRTEQGDSAMYLCASSLGDRGPGASQPQHFGDGTRLSIL.

This chain joins TRBV29-1 and TRBJ2-1, with D tentatively TRBD2 (6 bases). V lost 2 bases and J lost 4, with 12 bases in between. The CDR3 is 14 amino acids. Germline CDR1 reads SQVTM; CDR2 reads ANQGSEA. CDR3 sequence reads: CSVEYGEVYNEQFF. The CDR3 coding sequence is TGCAGCGTTGAATACGGGGAGGTATACAATGAGCAGTTCTTC.

This clone was seen only a few times. The V gene is TRBV7-9, the J gene TRBJ2-6, with D perhaps matching TRBD2 (7 bases). V was cut by 1 base and J by 4 bases, with 8 bases left in between. CDR3 length: 15 amino acids. CDR1 is SEHNR and CDR2 is FQNEAQ in the germline V gene (reference sequence). This chain's CDR3 is CASSLGGGGANVLTF. For the CDR3, the DNA is TGTGCCAGCAGCTTAGGGGGGGGCGGGGCCAACGTCCTGACTTTC.

The V call is TRBV6-6, the J call TRBJ2-5; TRBD2 matches 10 bases. The CDR3 has 16 amino acids. The germline V gene encodes CDR1 MNHNY and CDR2 SVGAGI (reference sequence). V trimming: 0 bases; J trimming: 5 bases; junction bases outside the gene matches: 6. This CDR3 reads CASSYSSGGIGETQYF. In nucleotides, the CDR3 is TGTGCCAGCAGTTACTCTAGCGGGGGGATTGGTGAGACCCAGTACTTC.

The CDR3 is CASSFRAFYEQYF. CDR3 coding DNA: TGTGCCAGTAGTTTCAGGGCTTTCTACGAGCAGTACTTC. The rearrangement uses TRBV19 and TRBJ2-7, with a tentative D call TRBD1 (5 bases). Germline V lookup: CDR1 LNHDA, CDR2 SQIVND (reference sequence). V was pared by 5 bases and J by 3 bases, with 11 bases between. The CDR3 length is 13 residues.

This sequence joins TRBV4-3 and TRBJ1-1; no firm D call. This CDR3 has 14 amino acids. Between the trimmed V and J ends, which lost 0 bases and 1 base, there was a span of 6 bases. Per germline, CDR1 LGHNA and CDR2 YSLEER. CDR3 bases: TGCGCCAGCAGCCAAGAGTACAGGAACACTGAAGCTTTCTTT. It encodes CASSQEYRNTEAFF.

The chain recombines TRBV5-1 with TRBJ1-1; tentatively, D is TRBD1 (5 bases). CDR1 is SGHRS, CDR2 YFSETQ, per germline. V lost 0 bases, J lost 6 bases, and 24 bases lay in between. The CDR3 has 18 amino acids. The CDR3 nucleotides are TGCGCCAGCAGCTTGGTCTTAGACAGAGCTCTCTCGTCAGCTGAAGCTTTCTTT. This codes for CASSLVLDRALSSAEAFF.